This is a list of T cell receptor beta chains from one sample in a study of blood T cell repertoires in COVID-19. The method was immunoSEQ multiplex PCR; TCRdb's version includes in-frame clones alone and lacks a portion of them. The sample lists a few hundred thousand clones, around 88% occurring once. The sequencing input was PBMCs or T cells enriched from blood (not recorded which). These receptors originate from a woman in her forties with acute COVID-19. Each CDR3 is given with its conserved first and last residue. The D gene is left open where the match is weak. For some rows the clone size is stated as once, few or many, or as a class when expanded; others skip it.

V: TRBV29-1
D: -
length: 14
J: TRBJ1-1
size: once
DNA: TGCAGCGTTGAAGTTTTTGGGAGGGGGGCTGAAGCTTTCTTT
CDR3: CSVEVFGRGAEAFF

V: TRBV18
D: -
length: 14
J: TRBJ1-2
size: -
DNA: TGTGCCAGCTCATCAACAGACGGAACCTATGGCTACACCTTC
CDR3: CASSSTDGTYGYTF

V: TRBV5-4
D: -
length: 17
J: TRBJ2-1
size: once
DNA: TGTGCCAGCAGCTTGGGATTGGGCCCGGGGGTGAGGAATGAGCAGTTCTTC
CDR3: CASSLGLGPGVRNEQFF

V: TRBV28
D: -
length: 14
J: TRBJ1-4
size: -
DNA: TGTGCCAGCAACTACCAGGGGTTGCAAGAAAAACTGTTTTTT
CDR3: CASNYQGLQEKLFF

V: TRBV28
D: TRBD1
length: 18
J: TRBJ2-1
size: -
DNA: TGTGCCAGCAGTCCCGACGCCGGGACAGGGAACTCCTACAATGAGCAGTTCTTC
CDR3: CASSPDAGTGNSYNEQFF

V: TRBV6-4
D: -
length: 14
J: TRBJ1-1
size: -
DNA: TGTGCCAGCAGTCCCACCGGGGGTGGCACTGAAGCTTTCTTT
CDR3: CASSPTGGGTEAFF

V: TRBV10-3
D: TRBD2
length: 14
J: TRBJ2-7
size: -
DNA: TGTGCCATCAGTGAGAGGCGGGAGCTCAACGAGCAGTACTTC
CDR3: CAISERRELNEQYF

V: TRBV19
D: -
length: 14
J: TRBJ2-2
size: -
DNA: TGTGCCAGTAGTGTAACGTCGGGCACCGGGGAGCTGTTTTTT
CDR3: CASSVTSGTGELFF

V: TRBV10-3
D: TRBD2
length: 16
J: TRBJ2-1
size: -
DNA: TGTGCCATCAGTGAGTCGAGTGCGGGAGGGTACAATGAGCAGTTCTTC
CDR3: CAISESSAGGYNEQFF

V: TRBV6-5
D: -
length: 13
J: TRBJ1-2
size: -
DNA: TGTGCCAGCATTTGGAGCCAATCCTATGGCTACACCTTC
CDR3: CASIWSQSYGYTF

V: TRBV5-8
D: TRBD2
length: 16
J: TRBJ2-3
size: -
DNA: TGTGCCAGCAGCAAAGGGACTAGCGAGAGCACAGATACGCAGTATTTT
CDR3: CASSKGTSESTDTQYF

V: TRBV24-1
D: -
length: 15
J: TRBJ2-1
size: -
DNA: TGTGCCACCAGTGATTTGGTATTAGGGGACAATGAGCAGTTCTTC
CDR3: CATSDLVLGDNEQFF

V: TRBV13
D: TRBD1
length: 15
J: TRBJ2-7
size: -
DNA: TGTGCCAGCAGCTTGACGGGACAGGGTAAATGGGAGCAGTACTTC
CDR3: CASSLTGQGKWEQYF

V: TRBV7-6
D: -
length: 15
J: TRBJ1-3
size: few
DNA: TGTGCCAGCAGCACCACGGTGAGCTCTGGAAACACCATATATTTT
CDR3: CASSTTVSSGNTIYF

V: TRBV11-2
D: -
length: 14
J: TRBJ2-7
size: -
DNA: TGTGCCAGCAGCTTAGATTCAACAGGGTACGAGCAGTACTTC
CDR3: CASSLDSTGYEQYF

V: TRBV5-6
D: TRBD1
length: 15
J: TRBJ1-2
size: -
DNA: TGTGCCAGCACCCCCTACGGACAGGTCTCCTATGGCTACACCTTC
CDR3: CASTPYGQVSYGYTF

V: TRBV11-1
D: -
length: 15
J: TRBJ2-7
size: -
DNA: TGTGCCAGCAGCTTCAACGTCAGGGGAACATACGAGCAGTACTTC
CDR3: CASSFNVRGTYEQYF

V: TRBV4-3
D: -
length: 19
J: TRBJ1-3
size: -
DNA: TGCGCCAGCAGCCAAAAGCAATCCTGGGGGCCAACCGGAGGAAACACCATATATTTT
CDR3: CASSQKQSWGPTGGNTIYF

V: TRBV7-9
D: -
length: 13
J: TRBJ1-2
size: -
DNA: TGTGCCACGATGTCCGCAGGGATGGTCGGCTACACCTTC
CDR3: CATMSAGMVGYTF

V: TRBV10-1
D: -
length: 12
J: TRBJ1-5
size: -
DNA: TGCGCCAGCAGTGAGTGGGGGAGGGGGGTTCATTTT
CDR3: CASSEWGRGVHF

V: TRBV7-9
D: -
length: 13
J: TRBJ2-7
size: -
DNA: TGTGCCAGCAGCGTGAGCGAAAACTACGAGCAGTACTTC
CDR3: CASSVSENYEQYF

V: TRBV7-9
D: -
length: 12
J: TRBJ1-2
size: few
DNA: TGTGCCAGCAGCTTGCCAGTGGTTGGCTACACCTTC
CDR3: CASSLPVVGYTF

V: TRBV28
D: -
length: 17
J: TRBJ1-4
size: -
DNA: TGTGCCAGCAGTTTTCCGAAGAGTGTGGGGGAGGGTGAAAAACTGTTTTTT
CDR3: CASSFPKSVGEGEKLFF